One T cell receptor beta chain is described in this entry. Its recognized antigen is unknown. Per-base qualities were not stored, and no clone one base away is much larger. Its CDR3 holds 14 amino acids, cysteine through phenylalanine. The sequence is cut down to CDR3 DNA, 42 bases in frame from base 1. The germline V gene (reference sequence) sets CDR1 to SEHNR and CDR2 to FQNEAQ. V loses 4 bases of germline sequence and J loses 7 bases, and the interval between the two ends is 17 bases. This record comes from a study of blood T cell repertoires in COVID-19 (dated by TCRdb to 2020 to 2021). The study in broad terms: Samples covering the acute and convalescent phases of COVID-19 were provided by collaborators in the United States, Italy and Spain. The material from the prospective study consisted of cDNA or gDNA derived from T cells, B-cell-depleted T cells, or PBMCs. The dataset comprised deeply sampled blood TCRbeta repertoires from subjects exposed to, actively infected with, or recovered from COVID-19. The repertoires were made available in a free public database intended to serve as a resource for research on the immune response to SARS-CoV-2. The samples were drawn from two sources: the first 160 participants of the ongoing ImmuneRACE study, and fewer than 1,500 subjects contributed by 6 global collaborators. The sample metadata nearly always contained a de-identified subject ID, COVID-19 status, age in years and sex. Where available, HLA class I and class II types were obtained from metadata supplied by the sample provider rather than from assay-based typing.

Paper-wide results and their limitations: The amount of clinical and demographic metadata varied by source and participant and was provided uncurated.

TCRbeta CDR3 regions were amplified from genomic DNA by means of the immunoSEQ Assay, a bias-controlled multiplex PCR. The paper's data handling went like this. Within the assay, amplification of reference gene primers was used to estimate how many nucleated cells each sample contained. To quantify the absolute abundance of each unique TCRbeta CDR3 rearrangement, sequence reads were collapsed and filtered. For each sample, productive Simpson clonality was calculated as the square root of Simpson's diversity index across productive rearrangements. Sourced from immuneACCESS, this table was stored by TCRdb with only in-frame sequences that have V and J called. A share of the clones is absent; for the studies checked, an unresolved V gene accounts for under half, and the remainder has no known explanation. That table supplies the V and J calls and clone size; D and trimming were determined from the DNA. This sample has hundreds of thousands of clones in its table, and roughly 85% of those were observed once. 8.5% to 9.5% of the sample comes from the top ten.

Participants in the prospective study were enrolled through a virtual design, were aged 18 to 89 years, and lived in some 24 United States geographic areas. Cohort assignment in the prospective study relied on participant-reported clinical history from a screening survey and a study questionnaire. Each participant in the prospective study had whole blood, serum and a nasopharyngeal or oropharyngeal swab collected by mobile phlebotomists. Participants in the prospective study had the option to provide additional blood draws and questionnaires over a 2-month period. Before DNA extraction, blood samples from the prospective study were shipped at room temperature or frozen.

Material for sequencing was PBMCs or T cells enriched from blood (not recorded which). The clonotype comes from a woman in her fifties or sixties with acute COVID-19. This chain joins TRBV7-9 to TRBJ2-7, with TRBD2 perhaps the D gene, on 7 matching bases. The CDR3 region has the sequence CASSSRRGAKEQYF. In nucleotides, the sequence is TGTGCCAGCAGCTCTCGCCGGGGGGCCAAAGAGCAGTACTTC.